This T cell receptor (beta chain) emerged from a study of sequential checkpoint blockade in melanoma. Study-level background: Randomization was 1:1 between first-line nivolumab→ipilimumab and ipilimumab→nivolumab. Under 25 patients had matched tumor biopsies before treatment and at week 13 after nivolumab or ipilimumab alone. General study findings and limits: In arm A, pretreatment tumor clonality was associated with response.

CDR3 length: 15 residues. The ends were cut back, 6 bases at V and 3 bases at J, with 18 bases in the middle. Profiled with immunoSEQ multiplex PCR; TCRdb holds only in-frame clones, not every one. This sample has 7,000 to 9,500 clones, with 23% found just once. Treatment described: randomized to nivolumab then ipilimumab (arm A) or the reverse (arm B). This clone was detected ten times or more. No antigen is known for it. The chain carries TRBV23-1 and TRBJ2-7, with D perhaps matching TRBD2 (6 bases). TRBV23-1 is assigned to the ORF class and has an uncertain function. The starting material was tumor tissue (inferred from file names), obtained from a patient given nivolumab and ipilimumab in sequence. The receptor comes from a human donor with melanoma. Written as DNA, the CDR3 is TGCGCCAGCAGCCAAGTAGCGGATAAACTCTACGAGCAGTACTTC. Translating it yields CASSQVADKLYEQYF.